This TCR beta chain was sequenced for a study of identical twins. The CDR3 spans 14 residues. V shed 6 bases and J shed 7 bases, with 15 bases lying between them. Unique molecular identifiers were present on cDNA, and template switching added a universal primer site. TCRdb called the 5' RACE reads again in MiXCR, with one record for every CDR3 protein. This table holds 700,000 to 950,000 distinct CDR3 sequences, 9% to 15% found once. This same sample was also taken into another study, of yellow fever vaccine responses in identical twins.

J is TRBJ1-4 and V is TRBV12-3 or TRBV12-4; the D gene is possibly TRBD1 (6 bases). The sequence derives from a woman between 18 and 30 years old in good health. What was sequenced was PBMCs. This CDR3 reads CASSIQGWAEKLFF. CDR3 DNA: TGTGCCAGCAGCATACAGGGATGGGCTGAAAAACTGTTTTTT.